This passage covers 4 T cell receptor beta chains from one sample sequenced in a study of CD8 T cells in ankylosing spondylitis. TCRdb re-called the 5' RACE reads with MiXCR, one entry per CDR3 protein. The repertoire consists of approximately 140,000 distinct CDR3 sequences, with around 45% occurring once and the leading ten covering 15%. The sample consisted of synovial fluid, either unsorted or a sorted T cell fraction (not recorded which). The receptors were gathered from a male donor with ankylosing spondylitis.

The chain carries TRBV5-1 and TRBJ2-7; 7 bases match TRBD1. This CDR3 has 14 amino acids. The trim removed 3 bases at V and 4 bases at J, leaving 7 bases unmatched. Looked up from germline, CDR1 is SGHRS and CDR2 is YFSETQ. CDR3 in DNA: TGCGCCAGCAGCTCATCGGGACAGCTATACGAGCAGTACTTC. Its protein is CASSSSGQLYEQYF.

The genes are TRBV5-1 and TRBJ2-1; D gene ambiguous. This CDR3 contains 13 residues. V was trimmed by 0 bases and J by 4 bases, leaving 5 bases between them. Germline V gene lookup returns CDR1 SGHRS and CDR2 YFSETQ. This chain's CDR3 is CASSLELYNEQFF. Here the CDR3 DNA reads TGCGCCAGCAGCTTGGAACTGTACAATGAGCAGTTCTTC. Full variable domain (missing parts from reference TRBV5-1 and TRBJ2-1): KAGVTQTPRYLIKTRGQQVTLSCSPISGHRSVSWYQQTPGQGLQFLFEYFSETQRNKGNFPGRFSGRQFSNSRSEMNVSTLELGDSALYLCASSLELYNEQFFGPGTRLTVL.

The chain is built from TRBV28 and TRBJ2-2; D call uncertain. The CDR3 consists of 17 residues. CDR1 is MDHEN, CDR2 SYDVKM, per germline. V was pared by 3 bases and J by 2 bases, with 16 bases between. The CDR3 loop reads CASSFRLIRRNTGELFF. In nucleotides, the CDR3 is TGTGCCAGCAGTTTCCGCCTAATTAGGCGAAACACCGGGGAGCTGTTTTTT.

The chain joins TRBV20-1 to TRBJ2-7; the D gene is possibly TRBD2 (5 bases). The V and J ends lost 0 bases and 3 bases respectively, with 12 bases between them. Germline CDR1 and CDR2: DFQATT and SNEGSKA (reference sequence). There are 14 residues in the CDR3. As DNA, the CDR3 is TGCAGTGCTAGAGATCTGGCGGGCATCTACGAGCAGTACTTC. This gives the protein CSARDLAGIYEQYF.